This TCR beta chain was profiled in a study of blood T cell repertoires in COVID-19. Only in-frame clones appear in the TCRdb table, and some are missing; sequencing was by immunoSEQ multiplex PCR. This table has around 100,000 clones, over 75% appearing once. This CDR3 spans 17 amino acids. V gave up 6 bases and J gave up 4 bases; unmatched junction bases: 16. Germline values: CDR1 WSHSY, CDR2 SAAADI. This clonotype originated in a human donor in a cohort sampled during active COVID-19. The chain joins TRBV10-2 to TRBJ2-7; TRBD2 aligns across 9 bases. Material: peripheral blood. CDR3 nucleotides: TGCGCCAGCAGCGGGATATCAGCGGGGGGAGGCTCGTACGAGCAGTACTTC. This translates into CASSGISAGGGSYEQYF.